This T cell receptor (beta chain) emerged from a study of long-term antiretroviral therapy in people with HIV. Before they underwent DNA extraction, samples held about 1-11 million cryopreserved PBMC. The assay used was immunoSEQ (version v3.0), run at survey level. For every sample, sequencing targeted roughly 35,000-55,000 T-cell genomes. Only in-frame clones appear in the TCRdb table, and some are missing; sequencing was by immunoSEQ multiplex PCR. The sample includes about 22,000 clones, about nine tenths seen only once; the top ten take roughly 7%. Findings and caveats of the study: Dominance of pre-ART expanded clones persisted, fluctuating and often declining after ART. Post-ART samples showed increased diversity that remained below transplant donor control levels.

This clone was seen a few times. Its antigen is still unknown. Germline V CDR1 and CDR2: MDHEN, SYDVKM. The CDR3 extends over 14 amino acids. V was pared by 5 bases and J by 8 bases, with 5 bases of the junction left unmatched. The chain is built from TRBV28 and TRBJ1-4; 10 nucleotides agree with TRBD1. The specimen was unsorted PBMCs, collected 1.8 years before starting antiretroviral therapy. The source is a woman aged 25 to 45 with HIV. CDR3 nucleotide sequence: TGTGCCAGCAGTCAGCCGGGACAGGGGGAAAAACTGTTTTTT. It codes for CASSQPGQGEKLFF.